This TCR beta chain came from a study of blood T cells in healthy people across ages. Study-wide points: Roughly linearly, TCR beta diversity per million T cells fell as age increased.

The germline gives CDR1 SQVTM, CDR2 ANQGSEA. The CDR3 runs 10 residues. Trimming left V 3 bases short and J 5 bases short, with 2 bases between. This clonotype was recorded at least ten times. Its antigen is not identified. Using a J-beta primer mix together with a sample-barcoded 5' primer, a second PCR was run for about 6 to 11 cycles. TCRdb recomputed calls from the 5' RACE reads with MiXCR, one row per CDR3 protein. This table has 1.5 million to 2 million distinct CDR3 sequences, about 32% appearing once. Sequencing was performed on blood. The chain is built from TRBV29-1 and TRBJ2-1, with no clear D. The sequence was obtained from a young woman in good health. This CDR3 is CSVDHNEQFF. The DNA for the CDR3 is TGCAGCGTTGACCACAATGAGCAGTTCTTC.